The table lists the clone carrying this T cell receptor (beta chain) with a few counts. Its target is not known. Unique molecular identifiers were affixed to discrete cDNA molecules within the library. TCRdb reprocessed the RACE reads via MiXCR and lists one record per CDR3 protein. The sample has about 99,000 distinct CDR3 sequences, around 11% seen once; the top ten hold over 2%. The CDR3 extends over 15 amino acids. Trimming stripped 1 base from V and 0 bases from J, with 9 bases between. Germline V gene data show CDR1 as KGHSH and CDR2 as LQKENI. This entry comes from a study of human T cells and chemical hapten exposure. Time point noted: patch test 1, 2 weeks after DPC sensitization. The sample's treatment: therapeutic diphenylcyclopropenone sensitization with weekly scalp DPC. Total RNA was isolated from whole blood that had not been fractionated. General study findings and limits: Because all patients had alopecia, their immune responses might differ from healthy ones.

V gene TRBV18 combines with J gene TRBJ1-1; D remains unclear. Sequences were derived from whole blood, sampled in connection with sensitization to the hapten diphenylcyclopropenone (DPC). The receptor comes from a woman in her forties with alopecia areata. Some clones in this sample may be carry-over from other donors' samples. Here the CDR3 DNA reads TGTGCCAGCTCACCACGTGGTCAGCTGAACACTGAAGCTTTCTTT. It encodes CASSPRGQLNTEAFF.